The 14 T cell receptor beta chains listed next were all sequenced from one sample in a study of shared clonotypes between healthy human individuals. The data were produced by immunoSEQ multiplex PCR, yet TCRdb's version contains in-frame clones alone and is incomplete. The sample consists of 470,000 or so clones, 60% to 80% of them appearing once. The sequencing input was PBMCs. The receptors originated from a woman between 35 and 50 years old in good health. Some clones in this sample may be carry-over from other donors' samples.

This chain links TRBV4-1 with TRBJ2-2; 8 bases agree with TRBD2. V lost 0 bases and J lost 5; bases outside the gene matches: 8. This CDR3 comprises 17 residues. CDR1 and CDR2 from the germline V gene are MGHRA and YSYEKL. The CDR3 spells CASSQDRWTSSTGELFF. As DNA, the CDR3 is TGCGCCAGCAGCCAAGATCGATGGACTAGCTCGACCGGGGAGCTGTTTTTT.

V is TRBV29-1 and J is TRBJ2-7; TRBD2 aligns across 8 bases. Trimming cost V 5 bases and J 2 bases; bases outside gene matches: 14. CDR3 size: 16 residues. Germline V gene sequence: CDR1 SQVTM, CDR2 ANQGSEA. The CDR3 sequence is CSVTPAGGPPPYEQYF. CDR3 DNA: TGCAGCGTTACACCCGCGGGAGGTCCGCCACCCTACGAGCAGTACTTC.

The chain uses TRBV27 and TRBJ2-1; D gene uncertain. The CDR3 contains 15 residues. Trimming took off 0 bases at V and 4 bases at J, with 10 bases between the two ends. The germline V gene encodes CDR1 MNHEY and CDR2 SMNVEV (reference sequence). The CDR3 bases are TGTGCCAGCAGTTTATCTGCGGTAGTATACAATGAGCAGTTCTTC. This encodes CASSLSAVVYNEQFF.

This chain links TRBV2 with TRBJ1-1; D not resolved. This CDR3 comprises 14 residues. Looked up from germline, CDR1 is SNHLY and CDR2 is FYNNEI. V lost 2 bases and J 2 bases, leaving 9 bases between the germline ends. Here the CDR3 reads CASSERWGNTEAFF. The CDR3 DNA sequence: TGTGCCAGCAGTGAAAGGTGGGGAAACACTGAAGCTTTCTTT.

The J gene is TRBJ2-5, the V gene TRBV7-7; the D gene is possibly TRBD1 (6 bases). The CDR3 has 14 amino acids. Trimming shortened V by 5 bases and J by 2 bases, and 12 bases separated the two germline ends. CDR1 and CDR2 (germline): SSHAT, FNYEAQ (reference sequence). CDR3 DNA sequence: TGTGCCAGCAGCCCAGGGGTTCCGCAAGAGACCCAGTACTTC. Encoded protein: CASSPGVPQETQYF.

The CDR3: CASSPGGLAGYEQYF. The CDR3 region has the DNA TGTGCCAGCTCACCAGGGGGACTAGCGGGCTACGAGCAGTACTTC. The chain uses TRBV18 and TRBJ2-7; the match to TRBD2 covers 12 bases. This CDR3 contains 15 residues. Germline V CDR1 and CDR2: KGHSH, LQKENI. Trimming removed 2 bases from V and 3 bases from J; junction bases left unmatched: 2.

This clone was seen just once. The chain carries TRBV2 and TRBJ1-6; D is uncertain. The CDR3 is made up of 11 amino acids. CDR1 and CDR2 (germline): SNHLY, FYNNEI. V lost 6 bases to trimming and J lost 7 bases, with 4 bases between them. The CDR3 DNA reads TGTGCCAGCAGCCCGAATTCACCCCTCCACTTT. Its translation is CASSPNSPLHF.

This CDR3 is CASSLSGTARGYTF. CDR3 DNA: TGTGCCAGCAGCTTATCAGGGACCGCGCGGGGCTACACCTTC. The chain carries TRBV7-2 and TRBJ1-2, with D possibly being TRBD1 (5 bases). The CDR3 contains 14 residues. The V gene's germline CDR1 is SGHTA and CDR2 FQGNSA. Trimming took 2 bases from V and 8 from J, leaving 15 bases between them.

The chain combines TRBV7-8 with TRBJ1-1, with D uncertain. CDR3 length: 13 amino acids. In germline, CDR1 is SGHVS, CDR2 FQNEAQ. Trimming pared 2 bases from V and 1 base from J, leaving 5 bases between. The CDR3 loop is CASSLSENTEAFF. CDR3 nucleotide sequence: TGTGCCAGCAGCTTATCGGAGAACACTGAAGCTTTCTTT. The whole variable domain, remainder taken from reference TRBV7-8 and TRBJ1-1, is GAGVSQSPRYKVAKRGQDVALRCDPISGHVSLFWYQQALGQGPEFLTYFQNEAQLDKSGLPSDRFFAERPEGSVSTLKIQRTQQEDSAVYLCASSLSENTEAFFGQGTRLTVV.

In its sample, this clone ranks as medium-sized. The same CDR3 arises from other DNA sequences in this sample as well. The rearrangement links TRBV27 to TRBJ1-1, with TRBD1 identical over 9 bases. V lost 4 bases to trimming and J lost 1 base; unmatched junction nucleotides: 7. Germline V gene data show CDR1 as MNHEY and CDR2 as SMNVEV (reference sequence). The CDR3 is 16 residues long. The CDR3 nucleotides read TGTGCCAGCAGTTCCCCCTACAGGGGGCAGAACACTGAAGCTTTCTTT. It yields the protein CASSSPYRGQNTEAFF.

Regarding this clone: A far larger clone is off by one base, so a read error is likely. Other DNA sequences of this sample code for an identical CDR3. The chain employs TRBV7-2 and TRBJ2-7; a possible D gene is TRBD1 (6 bases). The CDR3 loop spans 15 amino acids. The germline V gene encodes CDR1 SGHTA and CDR2 FQGNSA. V was clipped by 5 bases and J by 4 bases, with 18 bases between them. The CDR3 reads CASSESGTRSYEQYF. The CDR3 coding sequence is TGTGCCAGCAGCGAATCCGGGACAAGGTCATACGAGCAGTACTTC.

V and J are TRBV6-5 and TRBJ1-1; no definite D call. Germline CDR1 reads MNHEY; CDR2 reads SVGAGI. Trimming removed 6 bases from V and 5 bases from J, with 16 bases in between. This CDR3 is built from 14 residues. CDR3: CASRDLAERTEAFF. For the CDR3, the DNA is TGTGCCAGCAGGGACCTCGCGGAAAGGACTGAAGCTTTCTTT.

This clone has only one observation. The chain is built from TRBV6-5 and TRBJ2-7; perhaps D is TRBD1 or TRBD2 (5 bases each). The germline V and J ends were trimmed by 8 bases and 0 bases, with 11 bases remaining between them. This CDR3 contains 13 residues. The V gene's germline CDR1 is MNHEY and CDR2 SVGAGI. CDR3 sequence: CASRGTSSYEQYF. Written as DNA, the CDR3 is TGTGCCAGCCGGGGCACCTCCTCCTACGAGCAGTACTTC.

The table lists this clone with a count of one. This chain uses TRBV30 with TRBJ2-7, with 9 bases aligning to TRBD1. V lost 1 base to trimming and J lost 3 bases; unmatched junction nucleotides: 1. The CDR3 spans 13 residues. Germline CDR1 GTSNPN, CDR2 SVGIG (reference sequence). The CDR3 DNA sequence: TGTGCCTGGAGTGGGGACAGGGTCTACGAGCAGTACTTC. It specifies CAWSGDRVYEQYF.